The T cell receptor beta chain described here comes from a study of blood T cells in healthy people across ages. Study conclusions and caveats: Naive CD4+ cell counts and diversity both ran higher in long-lived than in aged donors. Roughly linear age-related decline in beta diversity appeared, significant by age around 42. Naive T cell percentage and TCR beta diversity correlated strongly.

This CDR3 spans 15 amino acids. Trimming removed 6 bases at V and 6 bases at J, with 22 bases between. CDR1 is DFQATT, CDR2 SNEGSKA, per germline (reference sequence). The amount of total RNA extracted per sample was at least 5 micrograms. This clonotype was found a few times. The antigen is undetermined. The authors ran a second PCR of about 6 to 12 cycles using a sample-barcoded 5' primer and a J-beta primer mix. TCRdb independently ran MiXCR on the 5' RACE reads; one entry per CDR3 protein. The sample lists more than 800,000 distinct CDR3 sequences, more than 35% seen once, with approximately 20% in the top ten.

The sequence derives from a woman aged 55-75 years in good health. The chain couples TRBV20-1 to TRBJ2-3; D unclear. Sequencing used blood. Here the CDR3 DNA reads TGCAGTGCCACCCGAATCCAGGTAGATCGGGATACGCAGTATTTT. This encodes CSATRIQVDRDTQYF.